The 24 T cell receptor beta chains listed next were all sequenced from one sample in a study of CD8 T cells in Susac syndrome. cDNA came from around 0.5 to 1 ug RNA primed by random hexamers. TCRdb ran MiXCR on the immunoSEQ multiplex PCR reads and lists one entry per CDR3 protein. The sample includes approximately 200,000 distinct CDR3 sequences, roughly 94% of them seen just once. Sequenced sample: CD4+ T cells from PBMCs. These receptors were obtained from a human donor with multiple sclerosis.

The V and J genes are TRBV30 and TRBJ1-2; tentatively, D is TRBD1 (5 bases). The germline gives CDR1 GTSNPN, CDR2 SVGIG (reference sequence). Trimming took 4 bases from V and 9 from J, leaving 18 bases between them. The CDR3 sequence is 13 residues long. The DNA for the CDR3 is TGTGCCTGGACCCTCCGAGACGGGGGGAGCTACACCTTC. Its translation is CAWTLRDGGSYTF. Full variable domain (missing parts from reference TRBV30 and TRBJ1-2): SQTIHQWPATLVQPVGSPLSLECTVEGTSNPNLYWYRQAAGRGLQLLFYSVGIGQISSEVPQNLSASRPQDRQFILSSKKLLLSDSGFYLCAWTLRDGGSYTFGSGTRLTVV.

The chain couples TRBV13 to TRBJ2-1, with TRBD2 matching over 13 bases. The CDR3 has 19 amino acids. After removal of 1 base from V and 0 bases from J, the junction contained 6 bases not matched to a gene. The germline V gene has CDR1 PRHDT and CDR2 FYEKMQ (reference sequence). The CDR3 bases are TGTGCCAGCAGCTTAGAGACTAGCGGGGGGTTTAGCTCCTACAATGAGCAGTTCTTC. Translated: CASSLETSGGFSSYNEQFF.

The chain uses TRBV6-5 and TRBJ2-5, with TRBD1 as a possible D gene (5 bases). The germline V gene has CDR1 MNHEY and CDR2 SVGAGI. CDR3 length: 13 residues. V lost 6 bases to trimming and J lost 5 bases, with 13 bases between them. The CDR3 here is CASRRTGWETQYF. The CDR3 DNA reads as TGTGCCAGCAGACGCACAGGCTGGGAGACCCAGTACTTC.

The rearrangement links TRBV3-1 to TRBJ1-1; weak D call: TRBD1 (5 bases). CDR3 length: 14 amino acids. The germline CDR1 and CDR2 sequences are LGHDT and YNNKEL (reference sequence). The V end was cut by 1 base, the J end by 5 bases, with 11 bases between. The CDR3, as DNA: TGTGCCAGCAGCCAAGCGAAGGGGAAGACTGAAGCTTTCTTT. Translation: CASSQAKGKTEAFF.

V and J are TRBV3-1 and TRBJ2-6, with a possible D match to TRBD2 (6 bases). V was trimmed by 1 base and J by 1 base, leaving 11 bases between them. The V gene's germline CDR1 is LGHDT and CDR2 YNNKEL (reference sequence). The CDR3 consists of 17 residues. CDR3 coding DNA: TGTGCCAGCAGCCAAGGATGGGACTCTTCTGGGGCCAACGTCCTGACTTTC. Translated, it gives CASSQGWDSSGANVLTF. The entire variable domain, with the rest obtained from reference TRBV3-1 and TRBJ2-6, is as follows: DTAVSQTPKYLVTQMGNDKSIKCEQNLGHDTMYWYKQDSKKFLKIMFSYNNKELIINETVPNRFSPKSPDKAHLNLHINSLELGDSAVYFCASSQGWDSSGANVLTFGAGSRLTVL.

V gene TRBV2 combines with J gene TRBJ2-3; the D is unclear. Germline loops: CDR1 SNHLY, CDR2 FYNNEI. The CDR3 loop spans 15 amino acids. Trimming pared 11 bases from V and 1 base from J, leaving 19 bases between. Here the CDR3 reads CAPLVLGRGTDTQYF. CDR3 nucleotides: TGTGCCCCCCTGGTTCTGGGTAGGGGCACAGATACGCAGTATTTT.

DNA for the CDR3: TGTGCCTGGAGTGGGACTAGCGGGGATAGTGGCAAGCAGTACTTC. This translates into CAWSGTSGDSGKQYF. The rearrangement links TRBV30 to TRBJ2-7; 12 positions match TRBD2. Trimming at V came to 1 base and at J to 8 bases, leaving 9 bases not matched to a gene. The CDR3 length is 15 residues. The germline V gene has CDR1 GTSNPN and CDR2 SVGIG (reference sequence).

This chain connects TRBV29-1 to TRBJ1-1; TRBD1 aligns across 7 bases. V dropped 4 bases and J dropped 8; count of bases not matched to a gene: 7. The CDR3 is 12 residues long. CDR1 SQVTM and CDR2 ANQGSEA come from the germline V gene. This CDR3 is CSVGVTGTEAFF. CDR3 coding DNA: TGCAGCGTTGGAGTGACAGGGACCGAAGCTTTCTTT.

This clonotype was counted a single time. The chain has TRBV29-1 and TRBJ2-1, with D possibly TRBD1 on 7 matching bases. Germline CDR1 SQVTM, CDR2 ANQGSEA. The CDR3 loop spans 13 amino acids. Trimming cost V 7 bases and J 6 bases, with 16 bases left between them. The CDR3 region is CSARSGGSNEQFF. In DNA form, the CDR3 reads TGCAGCGCCCGATCAGGGGGGAGCAATGAGCAGTTCTTC.

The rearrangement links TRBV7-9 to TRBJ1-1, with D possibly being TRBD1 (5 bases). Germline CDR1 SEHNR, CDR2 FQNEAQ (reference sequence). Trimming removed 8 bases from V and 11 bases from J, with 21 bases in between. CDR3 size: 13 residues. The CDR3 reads CASVSQGSFQAFF. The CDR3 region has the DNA TGTGCCAGCGTCTCCCAGGGCTCATTTCAGGCTTTCTTT.

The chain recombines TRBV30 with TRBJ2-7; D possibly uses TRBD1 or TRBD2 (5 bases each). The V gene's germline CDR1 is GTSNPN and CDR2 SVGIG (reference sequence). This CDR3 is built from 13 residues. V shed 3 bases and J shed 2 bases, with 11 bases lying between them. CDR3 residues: CAWRRGLTYEQYF. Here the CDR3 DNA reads TGTGCCTGGAGACGGGGCCTCACCTACGAGCAGTACTTC.

In nucleotides, the CDR3 is TGTGCCTGGAGCGCCAGACCTTTCCCTTCACCCCTCCACTTT. It yields the protein CAWSARPFPSPLHF. The chain couples TRBV30 to TRBJ1-6; D remains unclear. V was trimmed by 3 bases and J by 9 bases, leaving 15 bases between them. The CDR3 runs to 14 residues. Germline-derived CDR1 and CDR2 are GTSNPN and SVGIG (reference sequence).

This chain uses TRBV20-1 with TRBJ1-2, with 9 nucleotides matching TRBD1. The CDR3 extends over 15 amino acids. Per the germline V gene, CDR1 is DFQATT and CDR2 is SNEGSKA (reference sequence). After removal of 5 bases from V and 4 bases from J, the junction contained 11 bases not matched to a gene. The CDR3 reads CSAALSGQGSYGYTF. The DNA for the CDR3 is TGCAGTGCTGCACTATCGGGACAGGGCAGCTATGGCTACACCTTC.

This CDR3 reads CSASTQGDQPQHF. CDR3 coding DNA: TGCAGTGCTAGTACCCAGGGCGATCAGCCCCAGCATTTT. The chain recombines TRBV20-1 with TRBJ1-5, with a weak D call TRBD1 (5 bases). The ends were cut back, 3 bases at V and 5 bases at J, with 11 bases in the middle. Per germline, CDR1 DFQATT and CDR2 SNEGSKA (reference sequence). The CDR3 length is 13 residues.

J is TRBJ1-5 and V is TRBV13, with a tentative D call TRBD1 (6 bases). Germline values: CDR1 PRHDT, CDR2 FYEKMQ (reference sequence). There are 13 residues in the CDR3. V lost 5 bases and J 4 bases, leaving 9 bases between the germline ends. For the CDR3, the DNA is TGTGCCAGCAGCAGGGGGGTAAATCAGCCCCAGCATTTT. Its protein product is CASSRGVNQPQHF.

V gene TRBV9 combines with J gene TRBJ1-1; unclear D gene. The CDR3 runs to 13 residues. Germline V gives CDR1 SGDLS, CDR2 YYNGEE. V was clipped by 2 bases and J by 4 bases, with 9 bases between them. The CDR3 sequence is CASSVDLGTEAFF. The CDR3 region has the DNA TGTGCCAGCAGCGTGGATCTAGGCACTGAAGCTTTCTTT.

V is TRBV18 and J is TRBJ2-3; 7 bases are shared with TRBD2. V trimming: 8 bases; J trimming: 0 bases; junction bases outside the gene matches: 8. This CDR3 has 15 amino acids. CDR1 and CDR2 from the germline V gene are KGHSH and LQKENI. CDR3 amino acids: CASERVGGSTDTQYF. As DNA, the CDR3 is TGTGCCAGCGAACGGGTCGGGGGGAGCACAGATACGCAGTATTTT.

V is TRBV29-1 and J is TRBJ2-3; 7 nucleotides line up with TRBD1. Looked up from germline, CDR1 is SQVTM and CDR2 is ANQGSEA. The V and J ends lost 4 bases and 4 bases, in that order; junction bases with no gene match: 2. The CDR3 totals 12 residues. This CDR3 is CSVGTGADTQYF. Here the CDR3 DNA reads TGCAGCGTTGGAACAGGGGCAGATACGCAGTATTTT.

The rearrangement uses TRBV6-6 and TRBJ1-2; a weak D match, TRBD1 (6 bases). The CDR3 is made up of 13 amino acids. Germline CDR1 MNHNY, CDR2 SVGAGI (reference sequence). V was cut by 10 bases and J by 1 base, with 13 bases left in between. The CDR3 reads CATGRTDNYGYTF. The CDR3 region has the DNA TGTGCCACGGGACGGACAGATAACTATGGCTACACCTTC.

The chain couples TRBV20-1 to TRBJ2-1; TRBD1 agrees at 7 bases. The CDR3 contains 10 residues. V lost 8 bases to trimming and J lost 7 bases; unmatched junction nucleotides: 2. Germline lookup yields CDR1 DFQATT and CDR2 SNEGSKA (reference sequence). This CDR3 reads CSTRGNEQFF. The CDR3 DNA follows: TGCAGTACCAGGGGGAATGAGCAGTTCTTC.

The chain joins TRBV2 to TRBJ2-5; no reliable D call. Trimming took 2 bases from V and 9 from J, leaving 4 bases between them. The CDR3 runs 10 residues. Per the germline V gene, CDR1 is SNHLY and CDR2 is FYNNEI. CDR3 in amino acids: CASSEPPQYF. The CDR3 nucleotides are TGTGCCAGCAGTGAACCCCCCCAGTACTTC.

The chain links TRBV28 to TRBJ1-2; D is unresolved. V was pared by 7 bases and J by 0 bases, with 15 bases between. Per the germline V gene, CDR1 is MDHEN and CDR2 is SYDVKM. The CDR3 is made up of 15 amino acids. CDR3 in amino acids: CASKDVRSPNYGYTF. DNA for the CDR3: TGTGCCAGCAAAGACGTTCGGAGCCCTAACTATGGCTACACCTTC.

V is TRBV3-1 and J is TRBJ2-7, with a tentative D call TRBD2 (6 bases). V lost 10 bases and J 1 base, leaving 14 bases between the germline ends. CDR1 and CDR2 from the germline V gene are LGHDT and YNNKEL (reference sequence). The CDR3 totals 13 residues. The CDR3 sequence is CATAISGSYEQYF. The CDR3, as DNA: TGTGCCACCGCAATAAGCGGGTCCTACGAGCAGTACTTC.

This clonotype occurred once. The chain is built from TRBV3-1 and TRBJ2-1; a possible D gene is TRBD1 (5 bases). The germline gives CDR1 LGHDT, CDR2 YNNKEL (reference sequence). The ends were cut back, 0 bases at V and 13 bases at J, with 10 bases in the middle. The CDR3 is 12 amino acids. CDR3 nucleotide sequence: TGTGCCAGCAGCCAAGAGGGGCCTCCCCAGTTCTTC. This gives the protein CASSQEGPPQFF.